Following are 23 T cell receptor beta chains from one sample sequenced in a study of blood T cell repertoires in COVID-19. Some clones are missing from TCRdb's copy, which holds only in-frame ones; the method was immunoSEQ multiplex PCR. The table records more than 200,000 clones, about four fifths of them present only once. The material sequenced was peripheral blood. The receptors shown here come from a man aged 80 or over with acute or convalescent COVID-19.

The V call is TRBV9, the J call TRBJ1-2; weak D call: TRBD1 (5 bases). The length of the CDR3 is 14 residues. From germline, CDR1 is SGDLS and CDR2 YYNGEE. V lost 4 bases and J 5 bases, leaving 15 bases between the germline ends. The chain's CDR3 is CASSPKRGLYGYTF. Written as DNA, the CDR3 is TGTGCCAGCAGCCCCAAAAGGGGTCTTTATGGCTACACCTTC. Using reference TRBV9 and TRBJ1-2 for the parts outside the CDR3, the full variable domain is DSGVTQTPKHLITATGQRVTLRCSPRSGDLSVYWYQQSLDQGLQFLIQYYNGEERAKGNILERFSAQQFPDLHSELNLSSLELGDSALYFCASSPKRGLYGYTFGSGTRLTVV.

DNA for the CDR3: TGTGCCAGCAGTGCTATATATGGGACTAGCGGGAGGACGCCTAATTACGAGCAGTACTTC. The encoded protein is CASSAIYGTSGRTPNYEQYF. The V call is TRBV27, the J call TRBJ2-7; TRBD2 agrees at 15 bases. V trimming: 5 bases; J trimming: 4 bases; junction bases outside the gene matches: 18. The CDR3 length is 20 residues. Germline V gene lookup returns CDR1 MNHEY and CDR2 SMNVEV (reference sequence).

This sequence joins TRBV30 and TRBJ2-7; D may be TRBD2 (7 bases). The V end was cut by 0 bases, the J end by 0 bases, with 24 bases between. CDR1 GTSNPN and CDR2 SVGIG come from the germline V gene (reference sequence). This CDR3 contains 19 residues. The CDR3 sequence is CAWSVPSVGGLRFSYEQYF. The CDR3 DNA reads as TGTGCCTGGAGTGTACCTTCGGTCGGGGGGCTACGATTCTCCTACGAGCAGTACTTC. Using reference TRBV30 and TRBJ2-7 for the parts outside the CDR3, the full variable domain is SQTIHQWPATLVQPVGSPLSLECTVEGTSNPNLYWYRQAAGRGLQLLFYSVGIGQISSEVPQNLSASRPQDRQFILSSKKLLLSDSGFYLCAWSVPSVGGLRFSYEQYFGPGTRLTVT.

The genes are TRBV19 and TRBJ1-2; 8 bases agree with TRBD1. The CDR3 is made up of 14 amino acids. V was pared by 7 bases and J by 3 bases, with 7 bases of the junction left unmatched. The germline V gene encodes CDR1 LNHDA and CDR2 SQIVND (reference sequence). CDR3 sequence (DNA): TGTGCCAGTATCGACAGGGGCTGGGACTATGGCTACACCTTC. Translating it yields CASIDRGWDYGYTF.

The V call is TRBV4-2, the J call TRBJ2-7, with 7 positions matching TRBD2. V gave up 2 bases and J gave up 2 bases; unmatched junction bases: 18. Germline CDR1 LGHNA, CDR2 YNFKEQ. The CDR3 length is 19 residues. The CDR3 DNA reads TGTGCCAGCAGCCAACCCCTCCGGGGTGGGAGGGAGGTCACCTACGAGCAGTACTTC. Translated, it gives CASSQPLRGGREVTYEQYF.

CDR3 amino acids: CASSPPTGLTEAFF. CDR3 in DNA: TGTGCCAGCAGCCCACCCACAGGGCTCACTGAAGCTTTCTTT. The chain links TRBV5-6 to TRBJ1-1, with D perhaps TRBD1 (6 bases). V lost 4 bases, J lost 4 bases, and 14 bases lay in between. This CDR3 contains 14 residues. Germline V gene data show CDR1 as SGHDT and CDR2 as YYEEEE.

The V and J genes are TRBV12-3 or TRBV12-4 and TRBJ1-1; D remains ambiguous. V was clipped by 6 bases and J by 5 bases, with 13 bases between them. CDR3 size: 13 residues. The CDR3 spells CASSPPSGTEAFF. The CDR3, as DNA: TGTGCCAGCAGCCCCCCTAGTGGAACTGAAGCTTTCTTT.

The genes are TRBV6-6 and TRBJ2-5, with 8 bases that match TRBD1. The CDR3 length is 15 residues. V shed 6 bases and J 1 base; nucleotides not matched to a gene: 7. CDR1 is MNHNY, CDR2 SVGAGI, per germline (reference sequence). The DNA of the CDR3 is TGTGCCAGCAGACAGCCGACAGGGGCCCAAGAGACCCAGTACTTC. This sequence encodes CASRQPTGAQETQYF.

The chain is built from TRBV7-2 and TRBJ2-7; the match to TRBD1 covers 7 bases. In germline, CDR1 is SGHTA, CDR2 FQGNSA. The junction had 6 bases not matched to a gene; V was cut back by 1 base and J by 3 bases. The CDR3 extends over 15 amino acids. The CDR3 reads CASSLERGRIYEQYF. In nucleotides, the CDR3 is TGTGCCAGCAGCTTAGAGAGGGGGCGCATCTACGAGCAGTACTTC.

This chain links TRBV10-2 with TRBJ1-6; D remains ambiguous. V was clipped by 2 bases and J by 9 bases, with 14 bases between them. The CDR3 totals 15 residues. Looked up from germline, CDR1 is WSHSY and CDR2 is SAAADI. The CDR3 here is CASSERSGWSSPLHF. CDR3 nucleotides: TGCGCCAGCAGTGAGAGATCGGGTTGGAGTTCACCCCTCCACTTT.

The sample holds one count of this clone. This rearrangement joins TRBV25-1 to TRBJ1-2; maybe TRBD1 (6 bases). The V gene lost 4 bases and the J gene lost 7 bases, with 16 bases spanning the gap. CDR3 length: 14 residues. Germline CDR1 and CDR2: MGHDK and SYGVNS. Here the CDR3 reads CASSAPGRGSGYTF. CDR3 nucleotides: TGTGCCAGCAGTGCCCCCGGCAGGGGTAGTGGCTACACCTTC.

The V and J genes are TRBV7-2 and TRBJ2-3; D not resolved. The CDR3 covers 12 residues. Between the trimmed V and J ends, which lost 5 bases and 9 bases, there was a span of 12 bases. Germline values: CDR1 SGHTA, CDR2 FQGNSA. The CDR3 DNA is TGTGCCAGCAGCGTGACTTCGTGGACGCAGTATTTT. Protein product: CASSVTSWTQYF.

This chain connects TRBV7-9 to TRBJ2-3, with D possibly being TRBD1 (5 bases). CDR3 length: 15 amino acids. Germline V gene lookup returns CDR1 SEHNR and CDR2 FQNEAQ (reference sequence). V gave up 3 bases and J gave up 1 base, with 11 bases separating them. In nucleotides, the CDR3 is TGTGCCAGCAGCTTTTGGGGCCGTCGCACAGATACGCAGTATTTT. This translates into CASSFWGRRTDTQYF.

The rearrangement uses TRBV29-1 and TRBJ1-2, with D possibly TRBD1 on 5 matching bases. The V and J ends lost 4 bases and 0 bases respectively, with 6 bases between them. CDR1 is SQVTM, CDR2 ANQGSEA, per germline. The CDR3 has 12 amino acids. In DNA, the CDR3 is TGCAGCGTTGTGGACACTAACTATGGCTACACCTTC. Encoded protein: CSVVDTNYGYTF.

The count of this clone is one. V and J are TRBV5-8 and TRBJ1-3, with D perhaps TRBD1 (6 bases). Germline V gene lookup returns CDR1 SGHTS and CDR2 YDEGEE. With 6 bases removed from V and 3 bases from J, the gap between germline ends came to 10 bases. The CDR3 length is 13 residues. The CDR3 region has the DNA TGTGCCAGCACTACAGGGTATGGAAACACCATATATTTT. This sequence encodes CASTTGYGNTIYF.

The chain has TRBV11-2 and TRBJ2-3; possibly TRBD1 for D (5 bases). Per germline, CDR1 SGHAT and CDR2 FQNNGV. The CDR3 is made up of 14 amino acids. Trimming cost V 1 base and J 3 bases, with 8 bases left between them. Here the CDR3 DNA reads TGTGCCAGCAGCTTAGGGGGCGCGACAGATACGCAGTATTTT. Its protein is CASSLGGATDTQYF.

The CDR3 DNA reads TGTGCCAGCAGCGCAGGTATGAGCTCCTACAATGAGCAGTTCTTC. Amino acids: CASSAGMSSYNEQFF. This chain connects TRBV4-2 to TRBJ2-1, with D uncertain. V lost 5 bases and J lost 0, with 11 bases in between. This CDR3 contains 15 residues. CDR1 is LGHNA and CDR2 is YNFKEQ in the germline V gene.

The genes are TRBV6-5 and TRBJ1-2; D unclear. The V gene lost 7 bases and the J gene lost 3 bases, with 12 bases spanning the gap. Germline assignment: CDR1 MNHEY and CDR2 SVGAGI. CDR3 length: 13 amino acids. The CDR3: CASTRAGDYGYTF. The DNA of the CDR3 is TGTGCCAGCACCCGAGCCGGGGACTATGGCTACACCTTC.

The chain is built from TRBV29-1 and TRBJ2-7; 12 nucleotides match TRBD1. Looked up from germline, CDR1 is SQVTM and CDR2 is ANQGSEA. CDR3 size: 16 residues. The junction had 12 bases not matched to a gene; V was cut back by 6 bases and J by 3 bases. The CDR3 region has the DNA TGCAGCGTCCATCGAGGGACAGGGGGCGACGTCTACGAGCAGTACTTC. It translates to CSVHRGTGGDVYEQYF.

The gene calls are TRBV7-9 and TRBJ2-7; D call uncertain. The CDR3 has 14 residues. Trimming shortened V by 5 bases and J by 2 bases, and 13 bases separated the two germline ends. Germline-derived CDR1 and CDR2 are SEHNR and FQNEAQ (reference sequence). Written as DNA, the CDR3 is TGTGCCAGCAGCCATCTTCTAGGAACCTACGAGCAGTACTTC. This translates into CASSHLLGTYEQYF.

The DNA for the CDR3 is TGTGCCAGCAGCTCAGGATCTTCGGAGGGAATTCAGTACTTC. This codes for CASSSGSSEGIQYF. The chain has TRBV5-4 and TRBJ2-4; possibly TRBD2 for D (6 bases). Germline-derived CDR1 and CDR2 are SGHNT and YYREEE (reference sequence). CDR3 size: 14 residues. V lost 3 bases, J lost 10 bases, and 17 bases lay in between.

V gene TRBV2 combines with J gene TRBJ2-7; TRBD1 agrees at 10 bases. The germline V gene has CDR1 SNHLY and CDR2 FYNNEI. The V gene end was trimmed by 10 bases and the J gene end by 1 base; junction bases not matched to a gene: 4. CDR3 length: 13 amino acids. CDR3 loop: CATRTGGSYEQYF. The CDR3, as DNA: TGTGCCACCCGGACAGGGGGGTCCTACGAGCAGTACTTC.

The V and J genes are TRBV7-2 and TRBJ1-2; D perhaps matches TRBD1 (5 bases). V was cut by 4 bases and J by 8 bases, with 17 bases left in between. The germline V gene has CDR1 SGHTA and CDR2 FQGNSA. This CDR3 comprises 14 residues. CDR3 region: CASSSRQLSKGYTF. The DNA of the CDR3 is TGTGCCAGCAGCTCGAGACAGCTCTCAAAGGGCTACACCTTC.